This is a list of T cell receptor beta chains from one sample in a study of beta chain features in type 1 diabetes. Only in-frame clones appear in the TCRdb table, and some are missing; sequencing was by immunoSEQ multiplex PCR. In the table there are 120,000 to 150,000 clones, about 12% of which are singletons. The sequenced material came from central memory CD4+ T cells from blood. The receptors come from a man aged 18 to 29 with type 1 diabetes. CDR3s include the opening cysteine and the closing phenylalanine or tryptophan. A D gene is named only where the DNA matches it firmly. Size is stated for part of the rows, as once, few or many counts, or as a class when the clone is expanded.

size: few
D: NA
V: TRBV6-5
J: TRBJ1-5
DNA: TGTGCCAGCAGTTACTCGGCAGGGAGGGATCAGCCCCAGCATTTT
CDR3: CASSYSAGRDQPQHF

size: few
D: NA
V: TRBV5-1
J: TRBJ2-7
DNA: TGCGCCAGCAGCTTGGGGCACGTGGGGTCCTACGAGCAGTACTTC
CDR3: CASSLGHVGSYEQYF

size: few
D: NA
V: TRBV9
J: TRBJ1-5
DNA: TGTGCCAGCAGCGTATCCGATTCCCCTAGCAATCAGCCCCAGCATTTT
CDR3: CASSVSDSPSNQPQHF

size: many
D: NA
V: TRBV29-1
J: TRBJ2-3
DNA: TGCAGCGTTCAAGGGGGGGGGCCAGATACGCAGTATTTT
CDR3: CSVQGGGPDTQYF

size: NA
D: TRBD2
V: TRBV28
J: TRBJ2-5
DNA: TGTGCCAGCAGTTTGGCTAGCGGGGAGGAGACCCAGTACTTC
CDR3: CASSLASGEETQYF

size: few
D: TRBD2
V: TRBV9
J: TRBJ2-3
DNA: TGTGCCAGCAGCGCCCCGAGCGGGGTGGGAGGCACAGATACGCAGTATTTT
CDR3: CASSAPSGVGGTDTQYF

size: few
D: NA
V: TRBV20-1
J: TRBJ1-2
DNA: TGCAGTGCTACGGACGGGGATGGCTACACCTTC
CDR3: CSATDGDGYTF

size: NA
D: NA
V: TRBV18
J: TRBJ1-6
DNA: TGTGCCAGCTCACCCGGGCAGGCTCCTAATTCACCCCTCCACTTT
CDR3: CASSPGQAPNSPLHF

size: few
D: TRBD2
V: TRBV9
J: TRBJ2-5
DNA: TGTGCCAGCAGCCTCCGGTCGGGTAGCGGGGGCCTTCAAGAGACCCAGTACTTC
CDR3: CASSLRSGSGGLQETQYF

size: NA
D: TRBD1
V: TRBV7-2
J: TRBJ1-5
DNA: TGTGCCAGCAGCTTAGGGGGACAGGAAAATCAGCCCCAGCATTTT
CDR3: CASSLGGQENQPQHF

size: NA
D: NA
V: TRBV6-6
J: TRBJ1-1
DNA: TGTGCCAGCAGTACGACTCACGGTAGGATGAACACTGAAGCTTTCTTT
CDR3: CASSTTHGRMNTEAFF

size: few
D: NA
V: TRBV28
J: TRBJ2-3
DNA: TGTGCCAGCAGTCAAACAGCTACCCTCGGACTTGGTACGCAGTATTTT
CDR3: CASSQTATLGLGTQYF

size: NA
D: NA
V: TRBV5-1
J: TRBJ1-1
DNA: TGCGCCAGCAGCTTGGTACAGGGTTCCGGCACTGAAGCTTTCTTT
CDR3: CASSLVQGSGTEAFF

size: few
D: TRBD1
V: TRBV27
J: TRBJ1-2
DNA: TGTGCCAGCAGTTTATCGGGACAGCAGAGTGGCTACACCTTC
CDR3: CASSLSGQQSGYTF

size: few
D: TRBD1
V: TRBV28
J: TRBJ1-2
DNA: TGTGCCAGCAGTTTAGGGACAGACATCTATGGCTACACCTTC
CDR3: CASSLGTDIYGYTF

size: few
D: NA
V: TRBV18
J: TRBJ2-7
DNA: TGTGCCAGCTCCCTAGGGGCGACCCACCTGGGCGAGCAGTACTTC
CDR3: CASSLGATHLGEQYF

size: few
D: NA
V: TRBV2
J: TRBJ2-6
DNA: TGTGCCAGCAGTCCTCAGGGGTTTGGCTCTGGGGCCAACGTCCTGACTTTC
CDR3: CASSPQGFGSGANVLTF

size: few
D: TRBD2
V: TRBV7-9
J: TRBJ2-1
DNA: TGTGCCAGCAGCTTCGGGAGGTTTGATGAGCAGTTCTTC
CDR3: CASSFGRFDEQFF

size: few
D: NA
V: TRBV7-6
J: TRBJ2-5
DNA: TGTGCCAGCAGCTTAACAACGGCAGGACAAGAGACCCAGTACTTC
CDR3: CASSLTTAGQETQYF

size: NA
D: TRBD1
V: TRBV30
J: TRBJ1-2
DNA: TGTGCCTGGAGCAGTAGGACAGGTTCCTACACCTTC
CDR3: CAWSSRTGSYTF

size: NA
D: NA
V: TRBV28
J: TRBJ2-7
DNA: TGTGCCAGTACAAACGCGCGAGCTACCTACGAGCAGTACTTC
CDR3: CASTNARATYEQYF

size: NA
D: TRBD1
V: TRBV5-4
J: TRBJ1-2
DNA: TGTGCCAGCAGCACCCGACAGGGGGCTTGGAATGGCTACACCTTC
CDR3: CASSTRQGAWNGYTF

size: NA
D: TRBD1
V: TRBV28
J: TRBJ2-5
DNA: TGTGCCAGCAGTCAGGGACAGGGAGCTCGAGAGACCCAGTACTTC
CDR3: CASSQGQGARETQYF

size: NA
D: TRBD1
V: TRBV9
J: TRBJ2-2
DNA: TGTGCCAGCTGCGTAGGGGACAGCGGCGGGGAGCTGTTTTTT
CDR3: CASCVGDSGGELFF

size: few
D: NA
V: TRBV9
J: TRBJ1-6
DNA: TGTGCCAGCAGCGTAGATTCGATCAATTCACCCCTCCACTTT
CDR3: CASSVDSINSPLHF

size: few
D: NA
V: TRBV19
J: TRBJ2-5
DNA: TGTGCCAGTAGTACCCAGCCCGACGGTTCCCAGTACTTC
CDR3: CASSTQPDGSQYF

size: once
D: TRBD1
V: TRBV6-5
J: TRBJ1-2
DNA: TGTGCCAGCAGAGAGGACAGGGGAGTTTACTATGGCTACACCTTC
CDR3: CASREDRGVYYGYTF

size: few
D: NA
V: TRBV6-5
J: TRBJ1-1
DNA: TGTGCCAGCAGTCCACGGATGAACACTGAAGCTTTCTTT
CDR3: CASSPRMNTEAFF

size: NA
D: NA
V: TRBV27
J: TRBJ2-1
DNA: TGTGCCAGCAGGACCGGGACGAGTCAGCAGTTCTTC
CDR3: CASRTGTSQQFF

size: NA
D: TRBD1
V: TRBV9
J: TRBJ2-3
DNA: TGTGCCAGCAGCCCAGGCGGTGTGGGACAGGGGGCTAAAGATACGCAGTATTTT
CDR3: CASSPGGVGQGAKDTQYF

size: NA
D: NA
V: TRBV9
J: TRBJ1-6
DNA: TGTGCCAGCAGCCCCGAGGATCGGGGTTCACCCCTCCACTTT
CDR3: CASSPEDRGSPLHF

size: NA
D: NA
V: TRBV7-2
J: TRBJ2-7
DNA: TGTGCCAGCAGCCCCCGACTGAACCGGAAGGGCTACGAGCAGTACTTC
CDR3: CASSPRLNRKGYEQYF

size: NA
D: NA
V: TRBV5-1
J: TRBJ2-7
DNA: TGCGCCAGCAGCTTGATTGGCGGGGCCAGCTCCTACGAGCAGTACTTC
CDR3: CASSLIGGASSYEQYF

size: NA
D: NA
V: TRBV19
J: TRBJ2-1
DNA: TGTGCCAGTAGTATACCTGAGGCCCCCGGGCCGTTCTTC
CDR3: CASSIPEAPGPFF

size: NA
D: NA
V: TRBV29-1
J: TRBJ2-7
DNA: TGCAGCGCAACCGGGCCGGAAGCCTACGAGCAGTACTTC
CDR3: CSATGPEAYEQYF

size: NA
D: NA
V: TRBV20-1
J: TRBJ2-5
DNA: TGCAGTGCGGAAGCTGGGGAGACCCAGTACTTC
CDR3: CSAEAGETQYF

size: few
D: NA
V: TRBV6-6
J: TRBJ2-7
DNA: TGTGCCAGCAGTTCGGGGACTCGATACGAGCAGTACTTC
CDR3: CASSSGTRYEQYF

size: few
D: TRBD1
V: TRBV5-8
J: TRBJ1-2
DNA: TGTGCCAGCAGCCCAGACAGGGTGGGCTACACCTTC
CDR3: CASSPDRVGYTF

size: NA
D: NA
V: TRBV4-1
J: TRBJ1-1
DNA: TGCGCCAGCAGCCTGCGTGGGGTAACTGAAGCTTTCTTT
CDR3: CASSLRGVTEAFF

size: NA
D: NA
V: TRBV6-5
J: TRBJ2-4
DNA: TGTGCCAGCAGTTACGTTCGGGGAAACATTCAGTACTTC
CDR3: CASSYVRGNIQYF

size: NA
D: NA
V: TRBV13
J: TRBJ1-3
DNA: TGTGCCAGCAGCCCCGGGACCTCTGGAAACACCATATATTTT
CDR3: CASSPGTSGNTIYF

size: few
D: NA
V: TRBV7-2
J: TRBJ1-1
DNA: TGTGCCAGCAGCTTCAGACGGGAGACCACTGAAGCTTTCTTT
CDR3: CASSFRRETTEAFF

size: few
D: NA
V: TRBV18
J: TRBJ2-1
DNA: TGTGCCAGCTCACCCCTGGACGTCAACAATGAGCAGTTCTTC
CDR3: CASSPLDVNNEQFF

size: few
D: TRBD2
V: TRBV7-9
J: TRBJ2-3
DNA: TGTGCCAGCAGCTTAGGGACTAGCGGGGTCCCGCAGTATTTT
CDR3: CASSLGTSGVPQYF

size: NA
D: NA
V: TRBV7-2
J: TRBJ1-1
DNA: TGTGCCAGCAGCAAAAAAGAGGGTTATCAAGCTTTCTTT
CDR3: CASSKKEGYQAFF

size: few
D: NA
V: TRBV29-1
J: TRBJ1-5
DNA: TGCAGCGTGGGAGGCCTTAGCAATCAGCCCCAGCATTTT
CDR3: CSVGGLSNQPQHF

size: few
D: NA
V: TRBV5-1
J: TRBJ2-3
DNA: TGCGCCAGCAGCCCAACGACTCCAAGGGGCACAGATACGCAGTATTTT
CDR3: CASSPTTPRGTDTQYF

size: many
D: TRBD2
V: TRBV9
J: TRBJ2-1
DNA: TGTGCCAGCAGCGCAAAAACTAGCGGGGGGCAGAATGAGCAGTTCTTC
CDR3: CASSAKTSGGQNEQFF

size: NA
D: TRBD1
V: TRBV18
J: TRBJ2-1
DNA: TGTGCCAGCTCACTCGGGACAGGGCTGAATGAGCAGTTCTTC
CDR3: CASSLGTGLNEQFF

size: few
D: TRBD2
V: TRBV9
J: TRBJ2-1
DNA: TGTGCCAGCACGACCAGCGGGAGCTCCTACAATGAGCAGTTCTTC
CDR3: CASTTSGSSYNEQFF

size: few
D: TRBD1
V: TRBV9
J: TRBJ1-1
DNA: TGTGCCAGCAGCCCCCGACAGGGACTGAACACTGAAGCTTTCTTT
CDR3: CASSPRQGLNTEAFF

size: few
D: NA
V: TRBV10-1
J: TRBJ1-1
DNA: TGCGCCAGCAGGGAGGGGGTGGACACTGAAGCTTTCTTT
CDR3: CASREGVDTEAFF

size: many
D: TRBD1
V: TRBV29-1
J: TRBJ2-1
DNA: TGCAGCGTCTCTGGACAGGGGGGACTTGAGCAGTTCTTC
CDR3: CSVSGQGGLEQFF

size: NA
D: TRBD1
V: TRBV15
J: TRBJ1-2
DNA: TGTGCCACCTATAACCTAGGGACAGGGTTTAGCTATGGCTACACCTTC
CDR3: CATYNLGTGFSYGYTF

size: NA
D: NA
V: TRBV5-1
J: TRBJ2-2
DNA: TGCGCCAGCGTTTCGGAGGACAACTCAAACACCGGGGAGCTGTTTTTT
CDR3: CASVSEDNSNTGELFF

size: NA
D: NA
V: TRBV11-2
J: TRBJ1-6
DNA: TGTGCCAGCAGCTCGACAGACCGTTCACCCCTCCACTTT
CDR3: CASSSTDRSPLHF

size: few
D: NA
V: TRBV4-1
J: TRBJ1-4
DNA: TGCGCCAGCAGCCAGCAGCAGGCGACTAATGAAAAACTGTTTTTT
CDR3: CASSQQQATNEKLFF

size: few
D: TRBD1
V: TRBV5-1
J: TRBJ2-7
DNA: TGCGCCAGCAGCTGGGGACAGGGGACTTCCTACGAGCAGTACTTC
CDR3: CASSWGQGTSYEQYF